Here is one T cell receptor (beta chain) with its context. The entry originates in a study of T-cell memory formation after mild COVID-19. Germline CDR1 SEHNR, CDR2 FQNEAQ (reference sequence). This CDR3 contains 13 residues. The germline V and J ends were trimmed by 5 bases and 2 bases, with 9 bases remaining between them. TCRdb fed the 5' RACE reads into MiXCR, producing one record per CDR3 protein. The sample yields more than 350,000 distinct CDR3 sequences, approximately 15% seen once. The receptor's source is a young man who had mild COVID-19 (a few samples of this study predate the infection). Cell type and time point are not known. The sequenced material came from PBMCs or a T cell subset sorted from them (not recorded which). J is TRBJ1-2 and V is TRBV7-9, with D perhaps TRBD1 (5 bases). The CDR3 bases are TGTGCCAGCAGCCATGGGACCAACTATGGCTACACCTTC. Amino acids: CASSHGTNYGYTF.